This T cell receptor (beta chain) was found in a study of cytotoxic CD8 clonotypes in ibrutinib-treated CLL. Data came from immunoSEQ multiplex PCR; TCRdb stores just in-frame clones and leaves some out. The table has just over 200,000 clones, roughly 65% seen once. The CDR3 sequence is 13 residues long. The V end was cut by 5 bases, the J end by 0 bases, with 7 bases between. Germline CDR1 and CDR2: MRHNA and SNTAGT. This clone was counted only a few times. Its antigen is not identified. Genomic DNA in an amount of roughly 2 micrograms was extracted from cryopreserved PBMCs and used for the preparation of TCR beta libraries. Study-wide results and caveats: Clonality increased at ibrutinib response and stayed stable in sustained remission. At progression, however, it fell back toward baseline. Patients had baseline clonality above age-matched healthy donors, and this clonality moved with circulating CD8+ T-cell counts. Sustained-remission and progressing patients had unequal sampling times.

The source is a human donor with chronic lymphocytic leukemia. This chain joins TRBV6-4 and TRBJ1-1; D not resolved. The specimen was PBMCs, collected after 12 months of ibrutinib treatment. This CDR3 reads CASSLMVNTEAFF. In DNA, the CDR3 is TGTGCCAGCAGTCTCATGGTGAACACTGAAGCTTTCTTT.